Below are 3 T cell receptor beta chains sequenced from a single sample in a study of control samples from healthy donors and cancer patients. TCRdb keeps only in-frame clones here, not all; method: immunoSEQ multiplex PCR. The repertoire includes about 34,000 clones, around 83% of them detected once, and 1.6% sits in the top ten. What was sequenced was PBMCs. The source of these receptors is a woman aged 40 to 50 with lung cancer.

The V gene is TRBV10-2, the J gene TRBJ1-2, with D maybe TRBD1 (6 bases). Germline V gene lookup returns CDR1 WSHSY and CDR2 SAAADI. Trimming cost V 3 bases and J 5 bases, with 22 bases left between them. The CDR3 has 17 amino acids. The CDR3 region has the DNA TGCGCCAGCAGTGAATTTGGGGGCGCTAGGGTAGGGTATGGCTACACCTTC. This translates into CASSEFGGARVGYGYTF.

The J gene is TRBJ1-1, the V gene TRBV5-1; 8 nucleotides match TRBD1. The CDR3 is 14 residues long. Losses at the gene ends were 4 bases for V and 10 bases for J; bases not matched to a gene: 12. Germline CDR1 reads SGHRS; CDR2 reads YFSETQ. CDR3 region: CASSPGELDRGAFF. In nucleotides, the CDR3 is TGCGCCAGCAGCCCCGGTGAGCTAGACAGGGGAGCTTTCTTT.

The chain links TRBV6-1 to TRBJ1-2; 7 positions agree with TRBD1. CDR1 is MNHNS, CDR2 SASEGT, per germline. The CDR3 is made up of 14 amino acids. The V and J ends lost 3 bases and 8 bases, in that order; junction bases with no gene match: 9. This CDR3 reads CASSEPDRVWGYTF. The CDR3 nucleotides read TGTGCCAGCAGTGAGCCCGACAGGGTTTGGGGCTACACCTTC.